Following are 28 T cell receptor beta chains from one sample sequenced in a study of identical twins. TCRdb ran MiXCR on the 5' RACE reads and lists one entry per CDR3 protein. Counted here are hundreds of thousands of distinct CDR3 sequences, roughly 7.5% occurring once; the ten biggest clones make up 1.9%. These data were also filed under a second study, of yellow fever vaccine responses in identical twins.

Input material: memory (CD45RO+) T cells sorted from blood. The receptor source for this set is a woman between 18 and 30 years old in good health.

J is TRBJ1-5 and V is TRBV7-9; 9 positions match TRBD1. Germline assignment: CDR1 SEHNR and CDR2 FQNEAQ (reference sequence). Trimming took 4 bases from V and 4 from J; bases not matched to a gene: 5. The CDR3 is made up of 15 amino acids. CDR3 sequence: CASSSDRGANQPQHF. CDR3 DNA: TGTGCCAGCAGCTCGGACAGGGGCGCAAATCAGCCCCAGCATTTT. Combining the CDR3 with reference TRBV7-9 and TRBJ1-5 gives the whole variable domain DTGVSQNPRHKITKRGQNVTFRCDPISEHNRLYWYRQTLGQGPEFLTYFQNEAQLEKSRLLSDRFSAERPKGSFSTLEIQRTEQGDSAMYLCASSSDRGANQPQHFGDGTRLSIL.

The J gene is TRBJ2-3, the V gene TRBV20-1; tentatively, D is TRBD2 (5 bases). V lost 5 bases, J lost 6 bases, and 18 bases lay in between. Germline assignment: CDR1 DFQATT and CDR2 SNEGSKA (reference sequence). This CDR3 is built from 14 residues. The CDR3: CSALYGLRGDTQYF. The CDR3 coding sequence is TGCAGTGCTTTATATGGACTCCGAGGGGATACGCAGTATTTT.

There are a few counts of this clonotype. The chain joins TRBV20-1 to TRBJ2-1; 13 positions agree with TRBD2. With 6 bases clipped from V and 7 bases from J, the junction kept 15 bases outside the gene matches. Germline CDR1 DFQATT, CDR2 SNEGSKA (reference sequence). The CDR3 covers 17 residues. The CDR3 protein is CSALDSRTSGRWNEQFF. The DNA for the CDR3 is TGCAGTGCCCTTGATTCCCGGACTAGCGGGAGATGGAATGAGCAGTTCTTC.

The chain carries TRBV6-2 or TRBV6-3 and TRBJ1-2, with D perhaps TRBD1 (6 bases). Germline CDR1 and CDR2: MNHEY and SVGEGT. This CDR3 has 15 residues. V shed 2 bases and J shed 4 bases, with 14 bases lying between them. CDR3 coding DNA: TGTGCCAGCAGTTACGGGGGGCCAGCTTCCTATGGCTACACCTTC. Its translation: CASSYGGPASYGYTF.

For this clonotype: Mismatch with germline at one junction end may stem from a read error. This sequence joins TRBV5-1 and TRBJ1-4; D gene uncertain. The CDR3 is 14 residues long. The V gene's germline CDR1 is SGHRS and CDR2 YFSETQ. The CDR3 DNA sequence: TGCGCCTGCAGCATCGACTCGAGTCGGGAAAAACTGTTTTTT. Translating gives CACSIDSSREKLFF.

The chain has TRBV7-8 and TRBJ2-7, with D uncertain. In germline, CDR1 is SGHVS, CDR2 FQNEAQ. The V end lost 1 base, the J end lost 0 bases, and 16 bases lay between the germline ends. The CDR3 runs 17 residues. CDR3 residues: CASSLGVADQDSYEQYF. As DNA, the CDR3 is TGTGCCAGCAGCTTAGGGGTCGCAGACCAAGACTCCTACGAGCAGTACTTC.

The genes are TRBV5-1 and TRBJ1-1; D uncertain. This CDR3 is built from 14 residues. The V end was cut by 1 base, the J end by 2 bases, with 9 bases between. CDR1 SGHRS and CDR2 YFSETQ come from the germline V gene. The CDR3 DNA reads as TGCGCCAGCAGCTTGCCCCAGACTAACACTGAAGCTTTCTTT. Protein product: CASSLPQTNTEAFF. Complete variable domain (other parts from reference TRBV5-1 and TRBJ1-1): KAGVTQTPRYLIKTRGQQVTLSCSPISGHRSVSWYQQTPGQGLQFLFEYFSETQRNKGNFPGRFSGRQFSNSRSEMNVSTLELGDSALYLCASSLPQTNTEAFFGQGTRLTVV.

Ten or more counts support this clonotype. The CDR3 region has the DNA TGTGCCAGCAGTTCCTCTAGCGGGAGAGCGACCCAGTACTTC. Residues: CASSSSSGRATQYF. The chain is built from TRBV12-3 or TRBV12-4 and TRBJ2-5, with 10 bases identical to TRBD2. The ends lost 4 bases at V and 7 bases at J; junction bases unmatched: 6. This CDR3 region has 14 residues.

In this sample, this clonotype turned up a few times. V usage is TRBV5-1 and J usage is TRBJ2-3; tentatively, D is TRBD1 (7 bases). CDR1 and CDR2 (germline): SGHRS, YFSETQ. Trimming shortened V by 4 bases and J by 2 bases, and 14 bases separated the two germline ends. This CDR3 spans 15 amino acids. The CDR3 protein is CASSRGDSLTDTQYF. DNA for the CDR3: TGCGCCAGCAGCCGCGGGGACAGCCTCACAGATACGCAGTATTTT.

This clonotype was counted a few times. J is TRBJ1-2 and V is TRBV4-2, with a tentative D call TRBD1 (5 bases). V was pared by 1 base and J by 0 bases, with 12 bases between. This CDR3 is built from 16 residues. Germline CDR1 reads LGHNA; CDR2 reads YNFKEQ. CDR3 bases: TGTGCCAGCAGCCAAGTGGATGGGGGAGCTAACTATGGCTACACCTTC. Residues: CASSQVDGGANYGYTF.

This clonotype was seen ten or more times. The V gene is TRBV29-1, the J gene TRBJ2-7; weak D call: TRBD2 (6 bases). Trimming cost V 4 bases and J 0 bases, with 13 bases left between them. Germline assignment: CDR1 SQVTM and CDR2 ANQGSEA. The length of the CDR3 is 14 residues. The CDR3 loop is CSVGFGGGSYEQYF. CDR3 coding DNA: TGCAGCGTTGGATTCGGGGGTGGCTCCTACGAGCAGTACTTC.

This clonotype has only one observation. This chain links TRBV12-2 with TRBJ2-5. TRBV12-2 is tagged as a pseudogene. The CDR3 is made up of 13 amino acids. The CDR3 DNA reads as TGTGCAAGTCGCTTAGGGGGATGGAAGACCCAGTACTTC. As protein: CASRLGGWKTQYF.

This clonotype was counted ten times or more. The chain couples TRBV4-2 to TRBJ2-2; D might be TRBD1 (5 bases). The V end lost 0 bases, the J end lost 3 bases, and 11 bases lay between the germline ends. Germline CDR1 reads LGHNA; CDR2 reads YNFKEQ. This CDR3 comprises 16 residues. CDR3: CASSQDGRRDTGELFF. The CDR3 nucleotides are TGTGCCAGCAGCCAAGACGGTCGCAGGGACACCGGGGAGCTGTTTTTT.

Ten or more counts support this clonotype. The J gene is TRBJ2-6, the V gene TRBV29-1, with unresolved D. The V and J ends lost 7 bases and 4 bases respectively, with 5 bases between them. Germline V gene lookup returns CDR1 SQVTM and CDR2 ANQGSEA. CDR3 length equals 11 residues. In DNA, the CDR3 is TGCAGCGCTCAGGGGGCCAACGTCCTGACTTTC. This translates into CSAQGANVLTF.

This clonotype was recorded at least ten times. The chain combines TRBV29-1 with TRBJ1-2; D may be TRBD1 (5 bases). V lost 0 bases and J 10 bases, leaving 6 bases between the germline ends. Germline CDR1 and CDR2: SQVTM and ANQGSEA. There are 10 residues in the CDR3. The CDR3 spells CSVEEGHYTF. In DNA form, the CDR3 reads TGCAGCGTTGAAGAGGGGCACTACACCTTC.

This chain uses TRBV28 with TRBJ2-7, with TRBD1 identical over 7 bases. The CDR3 extends over 19 amino acids. The V and J ends lost 3 bases and 0 bases, in that order; junction bases with no gene match: 17. Germline CDR1 is MDHEN and CDR2 is SYDVKM. The CDR3 coding sequence is TGTGCCAGCAGTTTCACAAGCGTACCGGGACAGACGAGCTCCTACGAGCAGTACTTC. Protein sequence: CASSFTSVPGQTSSYEQYF. Full variable domain (missing parts from reference TRBV28 and TRBJ2-7): DVKVTQSSRYLVKRTGEKVFLECVQDMDHENMFWYRQDPGLGLRLIYFSYDVKMKEKGDIPEGYSVSREKKERFSLILESASTNQTSMYLCASSFTSVPGQTSSYEQYFGPGTRLTVT.

V is TRBV4-2 and J is TRBJ2-3, with a tentative D call TRBD2 (6 bases). The V end was cut by 0 bases, the J end by 1 base, with 14 bases between. Germline CDR1 LGHNA, CDR2 YNFKEQ. CDR3 length: 17 amino acids. The CDR3 reads CASSQDSASDRTDTQYF. The CDR3 nucleotides read TGTGCCAGCAGCCAAGATTCGGCTAGCGACCGCACAGATACGCAGTATTTT.

This clonotype was counted a few times. The rearrangement uses TRBV6-2 or TRBV6-3 and TRBJ1-1; no reliable D call. Germline V gene lookup returns CDR1 MNHEY and CDR2 SVGEGT. The CDR3 totals 13 residues. The V end was cut by 11 bases, the J end by 4 bases, with 17 bases between. The DNA for the CDR3 is TGTGCCCTGACGAAGAAGAGAATCACTGAAGCTTTCTTT. Translated: CALTKKRITEAFF.

This clonotype was found a few times. V usage is TRBV7-6 and J usage is TRBJ1-1, with no clear D. V was pared by 3 bases and J by 3 bases, with 8 bases between. The V gene's germline CDR1 is SGHVS and CDR2 FNYEAQ. The CDR3 length is 13 residues. CDR3 nucleotides: TGTGCCAGCAGCTTGGAATGGGACACTGAAGCTTTCTTT. Translating it yields CASSLEWDTEAFF.

At least ten counts were recorded for this clonotype. The V call is TRBV10-3, the J call TRBJ2-5, with D possibly called TRBD1 or TRBD2 (5 bases each). There are 13 residues in the CDR3. The germline V and J ends were trimmed by 10 bases and 5 bases, with 17 bases remaining between them. CDR1 and CDR2 from the germline V gene are ENHRY and SYGVKD. The DNA of the CDR3 is TGTGCCACCCAGGGCCGGGACGGTGAGACCCAGTACTTC. Residues: CATQGRDGETQYF.

This clonotype was counted at least ten times. The chain has TRBV6-1 and TRBJ2-7; 10 nucleotides align to TRBD2. This CDR3 is 14 amino acids long. V trimming: 8 bases; J trimming: 3 bases; junction bases outside the gene matches: 7. Germline V CDR1 and CDR2: MNHNS, SASEGT. This chain's CDR3 is CASVKGTSVYEQYF. CDR3 bases: TGTGCCAGCGTGAAGGGGACTAGCGTCTACGAGCAGTACTTC.

CDR3 DNA: TGTGCCAGCAGCCAAGAGGGGGACAGGGTTCGTAACGAGCAGTACTTC. Translation gives CASSQEGDRVRNEQYF. V is TRBV3-1 and J is TRBJ2-7; 9 bases are shared with TRBD1. CDR1 is LGHDT, CDR2 YNNKEL, per germline (reference sequence). This CDR3 is built from 16 residues. With 0 bases clipped from V and 5 bases from J, the junction kept 8 bases outside the gene matches.

Only a few counts were recorded for this clonotype. The chain uses TRBV6-5 and TRBJ1-5, with D uncertain. V was pared by 2 bases and J by 3 bases, with 14 bases between. The germline CDR1 and CDR2 sequences are MNHEY and SVGAGI. The CDR3 has 16 residues. The CDR3 reads CASSYGQRSFNQPQHF. In DNA form, the CDR3 reads TGTGCCAGCAGTTACGGCCAGAGGAGTTTCAATCAGCCCCAGCATTTT.

This clonotype was observed at least ten times. The gene calls are TRBV5-1 and TRBJ1-6; TRBD1 matches 10 bases. Per germline, CDR1 SGHRS and CDR2 YFSETQ. Trimming at V came to 0 bases and at J to 10 bases, leaving 4 bases not matched to a gene. The CDR3 totals 15 residues. In DNA, the CDR3 is TGCGCCAGCAGCTTGGGACAGGGGGCGAGATCACCCCTCCACTTT. The encoded protein is CASSLGQGARSPLHF.

This sequence joins TRBV11-1 and TRBJ2-5, with 10 bases matching TRBD2. The V segment lost 3 bases and the J segment 4 bases; nucleotides outside the gene matches: 14. This CDR3 has 18 residues. Germline V gene sequence: CDR1 SGHAT, CDR2 FQDESV (reference sequence). For the CDR3, the DNA is TGTGCCAGCAGCTTGAGAAGCGGGGGGGCCATTAACTCAGAGACCCAGTACTTC. Amino acids: CASSLRSGGAINSETQYF.

This clonotype was counted between two and nine times. The CDR3: CASSLSVTGATEETQYF. DNA of the CDR3: TGTGCCAGCAGCCTGAGCGTAACAGGGGCTACCGAAGAGACCCAGTACTTC. The chain combines TRBV5-5 with TRBJ2-5, with 7 nucleotides matching TRBD1. The CDR3 runs to 17 residues. CDR1 and CDR2 from the germline V gene are SGHKS and YYEKEE (reference sequence). After removal of 4 bases from V and 3 bases from J, the junction contained 15 bases not matched to a gene. Full variable domain (remainder filled in from reference TRBV5-5 and TRBJ2-5): DAGVTQSPTHLIKTRGQQVTLRCSPISGHKSVSWYQQVLGQGPQFIFQYYEKEERGRGNFPDRFSARQFPNYSSELNVNALLLGDSALYLCASSLSVTGATEETQYFGPGTRLLVL.

Ten or more counts support this clonotype. J is TRBJ2-1 and V is TRBV6-2 or TRBV6-3, with 7 bases aligning to TRBD2. Germline-derived CDR1 and CDR2 are MNHEY and SVGEGT. The CDR3 extends over 17 amino acids. Unmatched junction bases numbered 11, after V lost 0 bases and J lost 6 bases. The CDR3 DNA reads as TGTGCCAGCAGTTACTCGCAGGGAAGCGGGAAGACCAATGAGCAGTTCTTC. It yields the protein CASSYSQGSGKTNEQFF.

This clonotype has a count of ten or more. The chain combines TRBV15 with TRBJ1-2; 7 nucleotides agree with TRBD1. CDR3 length: 14 amino acids. Per the germline V gene, CDR1 is LNHNV and CDR2 is YYDKDF (reference sequence). The trim removed 0 bases at V and 5 bases at J, leaving 3 bases unmatched. In DNA form, the CDR3 reads TGTGCCACCAGCAGAGAAAACAGGGGATATGGCTACACCTTC. This codes for CATSRENRGYGYTF.